One sample yielded the 6 T cell receptor beta chains listed below, sequenced in a study of PD-L1 blockade in urothelial cancer. The assay was immunoSEQ multiplex PCR, and TCRdb's table has in-frame clones only and misses some. The data contain some 54,000 clones, under 90% of them singletons. The specimen comprised PBMCs, sampled around atezolizumab (anti-PD-L1) treatment. Source of these receptors: a man aged 40-49 years with urothelial cancer.

This clone was seen only once. The rearrangement joins TRBV7-8 to TRBJ2-1; 7 nucleotides align to TRBD2. Looked up from germline, CDR1 is SGHVS and CDR2 is FQNEAQ. The CDR3 extends over 15 amino acids. V shed 7 bases, J shed 7 bases, and the junction held 13 bases outside the gene matches. DNA for the CDR3: TGTGCCAGCACCTCCATCGCGGGAGTGAGAAATGAGCAGTTCTTC. It specifies CASTSIAGVRNEQFF.

This chain links TRBV5-6 with TRBJ2-3; 8 nucleotides align to TRBD2. Trimming cost V 2 bases and J 0 bases; bases outside gene matches: 11. Looked up from germline, CDR1 is SGHDT and CDR2 is YYEEEE. The CDR3 runs to 18 residues. CDR3 DNA: TGTGCCAGCAGCTTTCAAGGACGCGGGAGGCTCAGCACAGATACGCAGTATTTT. The encoded protein is CASSFQGRGRLSTDTQYF. Using reference TRBV5-6 and TRBJ2-3 for the parts outside the CDR3, the full variable domain is DAGVTQSPTHLIKTRGQQVTLRCSPKSGHDTVSWYQQALGQGPQFIFQYYEEEERQRGNFPDRFSGHQFPNYSSELNVNALLLGDSALYLCASSFQGRGRLSTDTQYFGPGTRLTVL.

V gene TRBV10-3 combines with J gene TRBJ2-1; D is possibly TRBD1 (6 bases). The CDR3 has 17 residues. Germline V gene lookup returns CDR1 ENHRY and CDR2 SYGVKD. V dropped 3 bases and J dropped 9 bases, with 24 bases sitting between them. CDR3 residues: CAISEDPRGETGGEQFF. The CDR3 coding sequence is TGTGCCATCAGTGAAGATCCCAGGGGAGAAACAGGAGGTGAGCAGTTCTTC.

The V gene is TRBV28, the J gene TRBJ2-3; a possible D gene is TRBD2 (6 bases). V lost 3 bases and J 3 bases, leaving 16 bases between the germline ends. Germline loops: CDR1 MDHEN, CDR2 SYDVKM. This CDR3 spans 16 amino acids. CDR3 protein: CASSFSQALATDTQYF. DNA for the CDR3: TGTGCCAGCAGTTTCTCCCAGGCGCTAGCGACAGATACGCAGTATTTT.

V gene TRBV7-8 combines with J gene TRBJ1-1, with a weak D call TRBD1 (5 bases). CDR1 and CDR2 (germline): SGHVS, FQNEAQ. This CDR3 region has 15 residues. V was trimmed by 5 bases and J by 4 bases, leaving 17 bases between them. The CDR3 sequence: CASSLRRRRGTEAFF. DNA of the CDR3: TGTGCCAGCAGCCTCCGGAGGAGGAGGGGCACTGAAGCTTTCTTT.

CDR3 residues: CASSTRLAATTGELFF. CDR3 coding DNA: TGTGCCAGCAGCACTCGACTAGCGGCGACCACCGGGGAGCTGTTTTTT. The genes are TRBV7-2 and TRBJ2-2; 9 nucleotides match TRBD2. This CDR3 has 16 amino acids. The ends lost 5 bases at V and 4 bases at J; junction bases unmatched: 8. Germline CDR1 SGHTA, CDR2 FQGNSA.